The clone carrying this T cell receptor beta chain appeared a few times. Its antigen is still unknown. TCRdb keeps only in-frame clones here, not all; method: immunoSEQ multiplex PCR. Found here are some 1 million clones, approximately 72% of them singletons; the top ten hold around 1.5%. V was cut by 3 bases and J by 3 bases, with 15 bases left in between. The CDR3 consists of 16 residues. Germline V gene data show CDR1 as KGHSH and CDR2 as LQKENI. It was into CD45RA+ naive and CD45RA-negative memory subsets that the CD4+ cells were split. The record originates from a study of shared clonotypes between healthy human individuals. Overall study: A donor's plate count was three for CD4 naive and three for CD4 memory; CD8 naive had two and CD8 memory one.

Study outcomes and limitations: Several donors showed sharing of approximately 5% of naive CD4 clonotypes.

This chain joins TRBV18 and TRBJ1-3; D uncertain. This receptor was taken from a man aged 18 to 30 in good health. The specimen was memory CD4+ T cells sorted from blood. Subset indicated: CD45RA-negative fraction. The CDR3 nucleotides read TGTGCCAGCTCACCCCCGGCAGGAACCCTTGGAAACACCATATATTTT. The encoded protein is CASSPPAGTLGNTIYF.